Following are 9 T cell receptor beta chains from one sample sequenced in a study of T cell responses to AZD1222 COVID-19 vaccine (dated by TCRdb to the early 2020s). Explained via the paper, the time point label denotes: baseline before first vaccination. The library was built by means of the immunoSEQ multiplex PCR assay. In its TCRdb copy, this immuneACCESS table keeps in-frame sequences only and misses some clones. Where compared with another copy, unresolved V genes explain less than half of these, and the others have no known cause. The sample yields around 130,000 clones; more than 85% were counted once. The top ten hold around 3.3% of the sample. This specimen was peripheral blood, taken on day 0 of AZD1222 vaccination. All receptors derive from an adult in good health.

The rearrangement uses TRBV18 and TRBJ1-1, with TRBD1 identical over 8 bases. The CDR3 is 17 amino acids. Germline CDR1 and CDR2: KGHSH and LQKENI. The junction had 10 bases not matched to a gene; V was cut back by 0 bases and J by 4 bases. This CDR3 is CASSPPWQGAGGTEAFF. CDR3 nucleotides: TGTGCCAGCTCACCACCGTGGCAGGGGGCAGGAGGCACTGAAGCTTTCTTT.

The count of this clone is one. The chain links TRBV28 to TRBJ1-1; D might be TRBD1 (5 bases). The CDR3 has 11 amino acids. In germline, CDR1 is MDHEN, CDR2 SYDVKM. Trimming removed 7 bases from V and 10 bases from J, with 13 bases in between. The CDR3 DNA reads TGTGCCAGCACGCGGGGCTTGGGAGCTTTCTTT. Protein product: CASTRGLGAFF.

The V and J genes are TRBV10-3 and TRBJ1-6, with 8 bases identical to TRBD1. This CDR3 contains 13 residues. V lost 8 bases and J lost 7; bases outside the gene matches: 4. CDR1 is ENHRY and CDR2 is SYGVKD in the germline V gene. The CDR3 DNA reads TGTGCCATCTGTCAGGGGGCGAATTCACCCCTCCACTTT. This gives the protein CAICQGANSPLHF.

With respect to this clone: The junction shows a germline mismatch at one end, possibly a read error. J is TRBJ2-3 and V is TRBV7-7; TRBD1 agrees at 8 bases. The germline gives CDR1 SSHAT, CDR2 FNYEAQ (reference sequence). This CDR3 region has 15 residues. The CDR3 DNA follows: TGTGCTAGCAGCTTAGTTCCAGGGGGCGCAGATACGCAGTATTTT. Amino acids: CASSLVPGGADTQYF.

This chain connects TRBV12-2 to TRBJ1-3; the table's TRBD1 call for D was not verified on the DNA. TRBV12-2 is tagged as a pseudogene. The CDR3 runs to 17 residues. The CDR3 protein is CASRLKRRGLSGNTIYF. Written as DNA, the CDR3 is TGTGCAAGTCGCTTGAAGAGGAGGGGGCTCTCTGGAAACACCATATATTTT.

This clone was seen once. V usage is TRBV18 and J usage is TRBJ1-5; 10 bases map to TRBD1. Germline V gives CDR1 KGHSH, CDR2 LQKENI. V lost 3 bases to trimming and J lost 5 bases; unmatched junction nucleotides: 1. This CDR3 region has 14 residues. CDR3 DNA: TGTGCCAGCTCACCCGGGACAGGGGATCAGCCCCAGCATTTT. This sequence encodes CASSPGTGDQPQHF. The full variable domain, with the rest looked up from reference TRBV18 and TRBJ1-5, is NAGVMQNPRHLVRRRGQEARLRCSPMKGHSHVYWYRQLPEEGLKFMVYLQKENIIDESGMPKERFSAEFPKEGPSILRIQQVVRGDSAAYFCASSPGTGDQPQHFGDGTRLSIL.

The chain uses TRBV12-3 or TRBV12-4 and TRBJ1-1; no clear D gene. With 4 bases removed from V and 2 bases from J, the gap between germline ends came to 8 bases. The CDR3 runs to 13 residues. The CDR3 loop reads CASSSWENTEAFF. DNA for the CDR3: TGTGCCAGCAGTTCCTGGGAAAACACTGAAGCTTTCTTT.

The chain is built from TRBV11-2 and TRBJ1-2; D gene unclear. V lost 3 bases and J lost 3, with 11 bases in between. The CDR3 loop spans 14 amino acids. In germline, CDR1 is SGHAT, CDR2 FQNNGV. CDR3: CASSFGRGDYGYTF. The CDR3 DNA reads TGTGCCAGCAGCTTCGGACGTGGGGACTATGGCTACACCTTC.

There are a few counts of this clone. Here the CDR3 DNA reads TGTGCCAGCAGTCAGGGAGGGGGCGAGACTGAGCCCCAGCATTTT. Translated, it gives CASSQGGGETEPQHF. The chain carries TRBV28 and TRBJ1-5; 7 bases fit TRBD1. V lost 5 bases to trimming and J lost 8 bases; unmatched junction nucleotides: 12. The germline gives CDR1 MDHEN, CDR2 SYDVKM. The CDR3 is 15 residues long.